This T cell receptor (beta chain) was recorded in a study of blood T cell repertoires in COVID-19. Study-level background: Researchers got acute and convalescent COVID-19 samples from the United States, Italy and Spain. Sample material is recorded as cDNA or gDNA derived from T cells, B-cell-depleted T cells, or PBMCs.

Authors' data handling: Quantification of nucleated cells was approximated via reference gene primer amplification. Data came from immunoSEQ multiplex PCR; TCRdb stores just in-frame clones and leaves some out. V and J calls and clone size come straight from that table; D and trimming were deduced from the DNA. The sample has hundreds of thousands of clones; around 89% are singletons. Exposed enrollees had met someone with a PCR-confirmed or clinician-diagnosed COVID-19 case at some point within the 2 weeks before study entry. CDR1 SQVTM and CDR2 ANQGSEA come from the germline V gene. The CDR3 is 14 residues long. J lost 4 bases, V lost 7 bases, and 11 bases had no gene match.

The gene calls are TRBV29-1 and TRBJ2-7; 9 bases agree with TRBD1. This clonotype originated in a man in his forties or fifties who had been exposed to COVID-19. Sequencing was carried out using PBMCs or T cells enriched from blood (not recorded which). CDR3 DNA sequence: TGCAGCGCTACTAATCCGGACAGGGGTTACGAGCAGTACTTC. This codes for CSATNPDRGYEQYF.